The clone carrying this T cell receptor (beta chain) was counted only a few times. Its cognate antigen is unknown. TCR beta CDR3 sequences were amplified from RNA transcripts. HTBI primers drove first-round RT-PCR of the TCR CDR3. TCRdb re-called the multiplex PCR reads through MiXCR, storing one row per CDR3 protein. The profile shows about 250,000 distinct CDR3 sequences, 20% to 25% of them singletons. The record originates from a study of T cells in Graves' hyperthyroidism and ophthalmopathy. After removal of 0 bases from V and 3 bases from J, the junction contained 10 bases not matched to a gene. The V gene's germline CDR1 is SGDLS and CDR2 YYNGEE. CDR3 size: 19 residues. Study results and caveats: The model's output predicted ophthalmopathy at a median of around 7 months prior to onset. Most clonotypes expanded in the thyroid (above 0.001) were also present in blood.

Each ophthalmopathy patient scored at least 3 on the Clinical Activity Score and at least 4 on NOSPECS grade, with duration under 3 months. Uncontrolled infection, other autoimmune disease, pregnancy or lactation excluded patients. Sequenced material: blood. The clonotype was recovered from a man in his thirties or forties with Graves' ophthalmopathy. The chain recombines TRBV9 with TRBJ2-2, with 11 bases matching TRBD2. The CDR3 sequence: CASSVAVAGGVKDTGELFF. The CDR3 DNA is TGTGCCAGCAGCGTAGCGGTAGCGGGAGGGGTTAAGGACACCGGGGAGCTGTTTTTT.